These 22 T cell receptor beta chains came from one sample sequenced in a study of T cells in Graves' hyperthyroidism and ophthalmopathy. Amplified TCR beta CDR3 regions came from RNA transcripts. HTBI primers were used for first-round RT-PCR of the TCR CDR3. Each CDR3 protein gets one entry after TCRdb re-called the multiplex PCR reads with MiXCR. The table has about 180,000 distinct CDR3 sequences, roughly 9.4% seen once; the top ten hold around 20%. The sequenced sample consisted of blood. Receptors were obtained from a woman between 18 and 30 years old with Graves' hyperthyroidism that later progressed to Graves' ophthalmopathy.

This clonotype was seen repeatedly, ten times or more. The chain employs TRBV24-1 and TRBJ2-1, with 8 nucleotides matching TRBD1. CDR1 is KGHDR, CDR2 SFDVKD, per germline. The CDR3 has 17 amino acids. V shed 3 bases and J 3 bases; nucleotides not matched to a gene: 9. DNA of the CDR3: TGTGCCACCAGTGATACTTCGCAGGGGGCCTTCTACAATGAGCAGTTCTTC. It codes for CATSDTSQGAFYNEQFF.

This clonotype was detected many times. The gene calls are TRBV20-1 and TRBJ2-3, with D hard to call. The ends were cut back, 4 bases at V and 1 base at J, with 12 bases in the middle. This CDR3 spans 14 amino acids. Germline loops: CDR1 DFQATT, CDR2 SNEGSKA (reference sequence). The CDR3 sequence is CSANLEWGTDTQYF. The DNA of the CDR3 is TGCAGTGCTAATTTGGAGTGGGGCACAGATACGCAGTATTTT.

This clonotype was counted many times. The chain recombines TRBV4-1 with TRBJ1-1; TRBD1 might be the D (6 bases). Per the germline V gene, CDR1 is MGHRA and CDR2 is YSYEKL. The V and J ends lost 3 bases and 3 bases respectively, with 23 bases between them. There are 18 residues in the CDR3. The CDR3 DNA reads TGCGCCAGCAGCCAGCAGGGGACTCACCGTCCGGGGCACACTGAAGCTTTCTTT. Protein product: CASSQQGTHRPGHTEAFF.

This clonotype was detected many times. The genes are TRBV7-8 and TRBJ1-2, with a tentative D call TRBD1 (6 bases). Germline V gene data show CDR1 as SGHVS and CDR2 as FQNEAQ. The CDR3 consists of 14 residues. Trimming removed 1 base at V and 8 bases at J, with 14 bases between. CDR3 sequence (DNA): TGTGCCAGCAGCTTAGTAACGTCAGGGGAAGGCTACACCTTC. Translation gives CASSLVTSGEGYTF.

The CDR3 sequence is CASSQDMWTTSSYEQYF. DNA for the CDR3: TGTGCCAGCAGCCAAGATATGTGGACAACGAGCTCCTACGAGCAGTACTTC. The chain uses TRBV4-2 and TRBJ2-7; perhaps TRBD1 as D (5 bases). This CDR3 comprises 17 residues. Trimming left V 0 bases short and J 0 bases short, with 15 bases between. CDR1 LGHNA and CDR2 YNFKEQ come from the germline V gene.

This clonotype was seen ten or more times. The chain joins TRBV28 to TRBJ1-2, with a possible D match to TRBD1 (5 bases). Germline CDR1 MDHEN, CDR2 SYDVKM. The V end lost 5 bases, the J end lost 4 bases, and 11 bases lay between the germline ends. The CDR3 has 13 amino acids. CDR3 loop: CASSQPQVYGYTF. CDR3 nucleotide sequence: TGTGCCAGCAGTCAACCACAGGTCTATGGCTACACCTTC.

Remarks on this clonotype: This could be a read error, since a much larger clone is one nucleotide away. The chain joins TRBV6-1 to TRBJ1-3; D remains ambiguous. The CDR3 has 15 amino acids. Per germline, CDR1 MNHNS and CDR2 SASEGT. CDR3 region: CASTYIGISGNTTYF. The CDR3 region has the DNA TGTGCCAGCACCTATATTGGCATCTCTGGAAACACCACATATTTT.

This clonotype was detected ten times or more. This chain connects TRBV27 to TRBJ1-1; TRBD1 agrees at 9 bases. Germline V lookup: CDR1 MNHEY, CDR2 SMNVEV (reference sequence). CDR3 size: 15 residues. V lost 2 bases to trimming and J lost 4 bases; unmatched junction nucleotides: 5. The CDR3 nucleotides read TGTGCCAGCAGTTTAAGGGGACAGGGCGGCACTGAAGCTTTCTTT. Amino acid sequence: CASSLRGQGGTEAFF.

At least ten counts were recorded for this clonotype. V is TRBV3-1 and J is TRBJ1-1; D might be TRBD1 (5 bases). V gave up 0 bases and J gave up 4 bases, with 12 bases separating them. Germline V gene lookup returns CDR1 LGHDT and CDR2 YNNKEL (reference sequence). There are 15 residues in the CDR3. Here the CDR3 DNA reads TGTGCCAGCAGCCAAGATCTTGGCGGGGGCACTGAAGCTTTCTTT. Translated: CASSQDLGGGTEAFF. The full variable domain, its missing parts supplied by reference TRBV3-1 and TRBJ1-1, is DTAVSQTPKYLVTQMGNDKSIKCEQNLGHDTMYWYKQDSKKFLKIMFSYNNKELIINETVPNRFSPKSPDKAHLNLHINSLELGDSAVYFCASSQDLGGGTEAFFGQGTRLTVV.

This clonotype was recorded many times. The CDR3 region is CASSHIAGGRTQYF. The CDR3, as DNA: TGTGCCAGCAGCCATATAGCGGGAGGGCGGACCCAGTACTTC. The V and J genes are TRBV3-1 and TRBJ2-5; TRBD2 agrees at 11 bases. The junction had 4 bases not matched to a gene; V was cut back by 3 bases and J by 7 bases. The CDR3 runs to 14 residues. CDR1 and CDR2 (germline): LGHDT, YNNKEL (reference sequence).

In this sample, this clonotype turned up many times. J is TRBJ2-7 and V is TRBV4-2, with TRBD2 as a possible D gene (6 bases). This CDR3 comprises 16 residues. The germline V gene encodes CDR1 LGHNA and CDR2 YNFKEQ. Between the trimmed V and J ends, which lost 1 base and 6 bases, there was a span of 19 bases. The CDR3 sequence: CASSQAPSGEVGEQYF. The CDR3 nucleotides are TGTGCCAGCAGCCAAGCCCCGTCTGGGGAGGTCGGCGAGCAGTACTTC.

There are many counts of this clonotype. The chain uses TRBV11-1 and TRBJ2-3; 7 positions match TRBD2. The V gene end was trimmed by 3 bases and the J gene end by 2 bases; junction bases not matched to a gene: 11. Germline assignment: CDR1 SGHAT and CDR2 FQDESV (reference sequence). The CDR3 consists of 17 residues. The CDR3 DNA sequence: TGTGCCAGCAGCTTTAACCCGGGGACTACTACCACAGATACGCAGTATTTT. It translates to CASSFNPGTTTTDTQYF.

This clonotype was counted a few times. The rearrangement uses TRBV20-1 and TRBJ2-3, with TRBD2 matching 11 bases. Germline assignment: CDR1 DFQATT and CDR2 SNEGSKA (reference sequence). The CDR3 is 19 residues long. The junction had 13 bases not matched to a gene; V was cut back by 0 bases and J by 2 bases. The CDR3, as DNA: TGCAGTGCTAGAGAGGAGGTGCTGATTAGCGGGAGGGACACAGATACGCAGTATTTT. Translated: CSAREEVLISGRDTDTQYF.

V and J are TRBV18 and TRBJ1-2; weak D call: TRBD1 (5 bases). Trimming pared 6 bases from V and 5 bases from J, leaving 13 bases between. CDR3 length: 13 amino acids. CDR1 and CDR2 from the germline V gene are KGHSH and LQKENI. The DNA of the CDR3 is TGTGCCAGCTCCACTTCACGGGGGTATGGCTACACCTTC. Encoded protein: CASSTSRGYGYTF.

As concerns this clonotype: This may be a read error: a much more frequent sequence differs by one nucleotide. The CDR3 region is CASSDQGIGHGYTF. The CDR3, as DNA: TGTGCCAGCAGTGACCAGGGGATCGGCCATGGCTACACCTTC. This rearrangement joins TRBV2 to TRBJ1-2; D may be TRBD1 (6 bases). Germline V CDR1 and CDR2: SNHLY, FYNNEI. The V gene lost 3 bases and the J gene lost 6 bases, with 14 bases spanning the gap. This CDR3 contains 14 residues.

This clonotype was detected ten times or more. The V and J genes are TRBV28 and TRBJ1-2, with no clear D. V was cut by 4 bases and J by 7 bases, with 10 bases left in between. Germline V lookup: CDR1 MDHEN, CDR2 SYDVKM. The CDR3 consists of 12 residues. The CDR3 here is CASSSGSRGYTF. CDR3 in DNA: TGTGCCAGCAGTTCCGGTTCCCGTGGCTACACCTTC.

The table lists this clonotype with many counts. This rearrangement joins TRBV11-1 to TRBJ2-1, with D hard to call. Germline V CDR1 and CDR2: SGHAT, FQDESV (reference sequence). The CDR3 length is 17 residues. Trimming removed 1 base from V and 4 bases from J, with 17 bases in between. CDR3 DNA sequence: TGTGCCAGCAGCTTAGGTAGTAGGGTTGTACCTTACAATGAGCAGTTCTTC. Amino acids: CASSLGSRVVPYNEQFF.

There are many counts of this clonotype. The chain combines TRBV30 with TRBJ1-2; perhaps TRBD1 as D (6 bases). This CDR3 has 16 residues. Germline V lookup: CDR1 GTSNPN, CDR2 SVGIG (reference sequence). Trimming left V 0 bases short and J 2 bases short, with 16 bases between. CDR3 loop: CAWSVQGPAKNYGYTF. In DNA form, the CDR3 reads TGTGCCTGGAGTGTGCAGGGGCCGGCGAAAAACTATGGCTACACCTTC.

This clonotype was observed at least ten times. The chain employs TRBV7-2 and TRBJ2-7, with 11 bases identical to TRBD2. Germline V gene lookup returns CDR1 SGHTA and CDR2 FQGNSA. Unmatched junction bases numbered 11, after V lost 2 bases and J lost 2 bases. The CDR3 consists of 18 residues. The CDR3 loop reads CASSLRASGGSTAYEQYF. The CDR3 DNA follows: TGTGCCAGCAGCTTAAGGGCTAGCGGGGGGTCCACTGCCTACGAGCAGTACTTC.

A few counts support this clonotype. V gene TRBV27 combines with J gene TRBJ2-7, with D perhaps matching TRBD1 (6 bases). Per germline, CDR1 MNHEY and CDR2 SMNVEV (reference sequence). V shed 4 bases and J shed 5 bases, with 9 bases lying between them. The CDR3 loop spans 12 amino acids. The CDR3 protein is CASSSQGNEQYF. The CDR3, as DNA: TGTGCCAGCAGTTCACAGGGAAACGAGCAGTACTTC.

The chain is built from TRBV29-1 and TRBJ1-2, with TRBD1 as a possible D gene (5 bases). The V and J ends lost 8 bases and 8 bases respectively, with 15 bases between them. The CDR3 extends over 11 amino acids. CDR1 SQVTM and CDR2 ANQGSEA come from the germline V gene. The CDR3 DNA sequence: TGCAGCACTAGCACAGGAGGCGGCTACACCTTC. Encoded protein: CSTSTGGGYTF.

This clonotype was recorded many times. This chain joins TRBV19 and TRBJ1-1, with D possibly matching TRBD1 (5 bases). The V and J ends lost 3 bases and 2 bases respectively, with 10 bases between them. The CDR3 covers 14 residues. Per germline, CDR1 LNHDA and CDR2 SQIVND (reference sequence). CDR3 nucleotide sequence: TGTGCCAGTAGTATCAGGGTAGGAAACACTGAAGCTTTCTTT. Translating gives CASSIRVGNTEAFF.